This TCR beta chain derives from a study of T cell responses to AZD1222 COVID-19 vaccine. Data came from immunoSEQ multiplex PCR; TCRdb stores just in-frame clones and leaves some out. The sample has more than 100,000 clones; about nine tenths are singletons. Study-wide results and caveats: Clonal diversity may have been underestimated, and the donors were mostly white British, with more females than males. The repertoires were collected only after the peak T cell response.

Points on this clone: Its matching antigen is unknown.

Sequencing used peripheral blood, obtained on day 0 of AZD1222 vaccination. This TCR was sampled from an adult in good health.

The CDR3 sequence is CSARGTQETQYF. In nucleotides, the CDR3 is TGCAGCGCCAGGGGTACGCAAGAGACCCAGTACTTC. J is TRBJ2-5 and V is TRBV29-1, with D perhaps matching TRBD1 (6 bases). The CDR3 runs 12 residues. CDR1 and CDR2 (germline): SQVTM, ANQGSEA. Trimming removed 7 bases from V and 2 bases from J, with 11 bases in between. The entire variable domain, with the rest obtained from reference TRBV29-1 and TRBJ2-5, is as follows: SAVISQKPSRDICQRGTSLTIQCQVDSQVTMMFWYRQQPGQSLTLIATANQGSEATYESGFVIDKFPISRPNLTFSTLTVSNMSPEDSSIYLCSARGTQETQYFGPGTRLLVL.